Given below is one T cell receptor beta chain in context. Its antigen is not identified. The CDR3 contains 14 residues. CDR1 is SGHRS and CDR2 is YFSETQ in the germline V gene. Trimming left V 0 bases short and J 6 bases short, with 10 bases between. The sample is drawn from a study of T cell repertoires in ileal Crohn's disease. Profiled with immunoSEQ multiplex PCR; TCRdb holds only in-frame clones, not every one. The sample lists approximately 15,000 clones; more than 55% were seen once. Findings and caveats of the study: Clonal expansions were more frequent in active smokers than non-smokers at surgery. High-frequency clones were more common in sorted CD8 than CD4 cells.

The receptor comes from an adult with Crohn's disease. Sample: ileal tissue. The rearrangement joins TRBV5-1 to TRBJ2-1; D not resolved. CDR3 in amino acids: CASSLGSNSNEQFF. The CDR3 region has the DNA TGCGCCAGCAGCTTGGGCTCAAACAGCAATGAGCAGTTCTTC.